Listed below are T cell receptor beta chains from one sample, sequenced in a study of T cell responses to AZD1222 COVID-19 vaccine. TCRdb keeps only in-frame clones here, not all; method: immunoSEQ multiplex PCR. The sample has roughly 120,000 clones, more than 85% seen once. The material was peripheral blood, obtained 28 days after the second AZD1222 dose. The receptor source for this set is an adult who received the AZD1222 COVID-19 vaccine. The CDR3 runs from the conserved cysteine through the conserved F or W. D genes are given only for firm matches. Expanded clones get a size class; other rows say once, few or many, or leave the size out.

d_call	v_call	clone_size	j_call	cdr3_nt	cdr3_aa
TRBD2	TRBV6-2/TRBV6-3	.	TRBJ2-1	TGTGCCAGCAGTGACCCTCGGGCGGGAGGGCCCCACAATGAGCAGTTCTTC	CASSDPRAGGPHNEQFF
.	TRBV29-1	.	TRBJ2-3	TGCAGCGGGGGTCAGGATACGCAGTATTTT	CSGGQDTQYF
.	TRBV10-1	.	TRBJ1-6	TGCGCCAGCAGCCCTCAGAAGGATTCACCCCTCCACTTT	CASSPQKDSPLHF
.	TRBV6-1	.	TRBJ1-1	TGTGCCAGCAGTGAAGCCTCGGTGGTAAGGGGCACTGAAGCTTTCTTT	CASSEASVVRGTEAFF
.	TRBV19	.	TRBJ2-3	TGTGCCAGTTCAGGCCTTCGGGCCACAGATACGCAGTATTTT	CASSGLRATDTQYF
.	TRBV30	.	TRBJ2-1	TGTGCCTGGAGCCAGGGGCGCGAGCAGTTCTTC	CAWSQGREQFF
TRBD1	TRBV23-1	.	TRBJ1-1	TGCGCCAGCAGTCAATTTGGACAGGGAGAAATTAAAGGTCTAGGCACTGAAGCTTTCTTT	CASSQFGQGEIKGLGTEAFF
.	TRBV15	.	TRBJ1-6	TGTGCCACCCGAGGCGACAGGTTAGGGCCCCTCCACTTT	CATRGDRLGPLHF
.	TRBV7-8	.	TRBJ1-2	TGTGCCAGCAGCCATAGGGACCGCGCTAACTATGGCTACACCTTC	CASSHRDRANYGYTF
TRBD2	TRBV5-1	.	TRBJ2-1	TGCGCCAGCAGCTTGGGTATTAGCGGGGGGGCATTAAATGAGCAGTTCTTC	CASSLGISGGALNEQFF
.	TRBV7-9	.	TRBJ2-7	TGTGCCAGCAGCTCTGGGACCCTCTACGAGCAGTACTTC	CASSSGTLYEQYF
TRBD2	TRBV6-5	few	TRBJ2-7	TGTGCCAGCAGTTACTCGGCGGGGGGAGGCGAGCAGTACTTC	CASSYSAGGGEQYF
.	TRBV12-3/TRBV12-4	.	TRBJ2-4	TGTGCCAGCAGCCACGGCCAACGCGACATTCAGTACTTC	CASSHGQRDIQYF
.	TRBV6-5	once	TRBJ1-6	TGTGCCAGCAGTTACTCTTGGGCTAGGAATTCACCCCTCCACTTT	CASSYSWARNSPLHF
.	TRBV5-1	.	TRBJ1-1	TGCGCCAGCAGCTTGAGAGGTCAGGGGATCACTGAAGCTTTCTTT	CASSLRGQGITEAFF
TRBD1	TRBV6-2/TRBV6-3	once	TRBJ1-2	TGTGCCAGCAGTTATTCGCCGACAGGGGGCTCCAACTATGGCTACACCTTC	CASSYSPTGGSNYGYTF
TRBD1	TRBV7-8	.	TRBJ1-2	TGTGCCAGCAGCTTACTCCTACAGGGGGCAGGCTACACCTTC	CASSLLLQGAGYTF
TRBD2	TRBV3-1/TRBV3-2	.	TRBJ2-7	TGTGCCAGCAGCCAAGATCGGCGGCGGGAGCCAACCTACGAGCAGTACTTC	CASSQDRRREPTYEQYF
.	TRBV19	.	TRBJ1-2	TGTGCCAGTAGACTTCAGCACTATGGCTACACCTTC	CASRLQHYGYTF
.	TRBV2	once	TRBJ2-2	TGTGCCAGCAGTGAATTGGATTCTAGCACCGGGGAGCTGTTTTTT	CASSELDSSTGELFF
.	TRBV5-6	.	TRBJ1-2	TGTGCCAGCAGCCGTATTACAGGGACCGAGGGATATGGCTACACCTTC	CASSRITGTEGYGYTF
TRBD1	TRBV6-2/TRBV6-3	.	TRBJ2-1	TGTGCCAGCAGTTACCGAAGGGGGCTCGGCAATGAGCAGTTCTTC	CASSYRRGLGNEQFF
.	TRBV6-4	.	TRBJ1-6	TGTGCCAGCAGTGAGGGCAGTAATTCACCCCTCCACTTT	CASSEGSNSPLHF
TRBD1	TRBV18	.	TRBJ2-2	TGTGCCAGCTCACCAGGGACAGACTACACCGGGGAGCTGTTTTTT	CASSPGTDYTGELFF
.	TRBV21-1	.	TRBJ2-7	TGTGCCAGCAGTGGGACAGCAGAGCAGTACTTC	CASSGTAEQYF
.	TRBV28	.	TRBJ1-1	TGTGCCAGCATCTCCGGGGGACGGGAGAACACTGAAGCTTTCTTT	CASISGGRENTEAFF
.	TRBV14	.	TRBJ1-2	TGTGCCAGCAGCTCATCCGGACCGAGAAACTATGGCTACACCTTC	CASSSSGPRNYGYTF
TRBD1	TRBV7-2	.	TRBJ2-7	TGTGCCAGCAGCTCAGGGACAGGTGGCTACGAGCAGTACTTC	CASSSGTGGYEQYF
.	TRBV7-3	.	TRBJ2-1	TGTGCCAGCAGCTTAGGGGTAGACAGGAATGAGCAGTTCTTC	CASSLGVDRNEQFF
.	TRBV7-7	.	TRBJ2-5	TGTGCCAGCAGCCCTAGGGCGGGACTTCTCCAAGAGACCCAGTACTTC	CASSPRAGLLQETQYF
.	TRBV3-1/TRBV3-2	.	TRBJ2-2	TGTGCCAGCAGCCTGTACCGAGGGGAATGGACCGGGGAGCTGTTTTTT	CASSLYRGEWTGELFF
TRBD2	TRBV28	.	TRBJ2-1	TGTGCCAGCAGACTCTCTAGCGGGAGGGCCTCCTCGACGGTCTTACAGTTCTTC	CASRLSSGRASSTVLQFF
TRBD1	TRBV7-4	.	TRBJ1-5	TGTGCCAGCAGCAAACCGGGACAGGGGTTCAATCAGCCCCAGCATTTT	CASSKPGQGFNQPQHF
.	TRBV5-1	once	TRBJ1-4	TGCGCCAGTGGGAGGGGTTCAACTAATGAAAAACTGTTTTTT	CASGRGSTNEKLFF
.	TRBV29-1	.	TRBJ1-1	TGCAGCGTTCTCCTGGGGGGGGCGGGCGTGCCTGAAGCTTTCTTT	CSVLLGGAGVPEAFF
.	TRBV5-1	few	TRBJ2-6	TGCGCCAGCAGCTTGGCGGGGGCCAACGTCCTGACTTTC	CASSLAGANVLTF
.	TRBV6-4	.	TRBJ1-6	TGTGCCAGCAGTCCTACCGGGTCCATCCCCCTCCACTTT	CASSPTGSIPLHF
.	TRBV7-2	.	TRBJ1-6	TGTGCCAGCAGCTTAGCGCGGCAGACCGGGGCACCCCTCCACTTT	CASSLARQTGAPLHF
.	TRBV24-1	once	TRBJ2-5	TGTGCCACCAGTGATGGGGCTGGCGAGACCCAGTACTTC	CATSDGAGETQYF
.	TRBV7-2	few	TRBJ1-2	TGTGCCAGCAGATTAATAGGGGTTAGTGGCTACACCTTC	CASRLIGVSGYTF
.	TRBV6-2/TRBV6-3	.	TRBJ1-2	TGTGCCAGCAGCCTTCGAGCGGCTAACTATGGCTACACCTTC	CASSLRAANYGYTF
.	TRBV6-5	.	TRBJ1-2	TGTGCCAGCTGCTACGAAGGTGGCTACACCTTC	CASCYEGGYTF
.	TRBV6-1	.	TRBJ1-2	TGTGCCAGCAGTGAGTCCTACCGAGGCAGGAACTATGGCTACACCTTC	CASSESYRGRNYGYTF
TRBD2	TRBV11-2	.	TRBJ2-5	TGTGCCAGCAGCTTAGATTGGTTAGCGGGGGAGACCCAGTACTTC	CASSLDWLAGETQYF
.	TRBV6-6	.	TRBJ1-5	TGTGCCAGCAGTCCACCATGGGATAGCAATCAGCCCCAGCATTTT	CASSPPWDSNQPQHF
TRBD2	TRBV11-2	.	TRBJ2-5	TGTGCCAGCAGCTTAGGGGGACTACCCTCGGAGACCCAGTACTTC	CASSLGGLPSETQYF
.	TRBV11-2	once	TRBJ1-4	TGTGCCAGCAGCTTAGAGGGACAAGGGGGTGAAAAACTGTTTTTT	CASSLEGQGGEKLFF
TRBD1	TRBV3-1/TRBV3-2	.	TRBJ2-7	TGTGCCAGCAGCCAATTTCAGGGGGCGCGGGAGCAGTACTTC	CASSQFQGAREQYF
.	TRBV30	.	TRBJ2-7	TGTGCCTGGAGTCCCACCCGGCCTGACGAGCAGTACTTC	CAWSPTRPDEQYF
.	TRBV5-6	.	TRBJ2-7	TGTGCCAGCAGCTTGGGTGGAGGGGCCCCCTACGAGCAGTACTTC	CASSLGGGAPYEQYF
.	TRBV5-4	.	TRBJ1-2	TGTGCCAGCAGCTCCTCTACCCGACATACAGGGTACTATGGCTACACCTTC	CASSSSTRHTGYYGYTF
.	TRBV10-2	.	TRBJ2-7	TGCGCCAGCTCGGCGGGGGCGGTCTCCTACGAGCAGTACTTC	CASSAGAVSYEQYF
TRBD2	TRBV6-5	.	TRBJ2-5	TGTGCCAGCAGTTATGTAAGCGGGGGGGCCAGGGAGACCCAGTACTTC	CASSYVSGGARETQYF
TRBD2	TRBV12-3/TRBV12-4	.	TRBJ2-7	TGTGCCAGCACCGACGGACTAGATTACGAGCAGTACTTC	CASTDGLDYEQYF
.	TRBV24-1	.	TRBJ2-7	TGTGCCACCAGTGATCCGCCCTTGGGCAGGGAAACCTACGAGCAGTACTTC	CATSDPPLGRETYEQYF
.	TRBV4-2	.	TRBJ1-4	TGTGCCAGCAGCCAAGAGGTCGGTGAAAAACTGTTTTTT	CASSQEVGEKLFF
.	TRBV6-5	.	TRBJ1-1	TGTGCCAGCAGTCTCACCCACCGGACAGAAGCTTTCTTT	CASSLTHRTEAFF
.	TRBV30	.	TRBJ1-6	TGTGCCTGGAGTAGGGGGGCCTATAATTCACCCCTCCACTTT	CAWSRGAYNSPLHF